The TCR beta chain under discussion was sequenced for a study of regulatory T cells in long-lasting Graves disease. Study outcomes and limitations: Favored usage of TRBV28, TRBJ1-2 and TRBJ2-5 was recorded in persistent disease.

Time point defined: newly diagnosed GD, antithyroid drugs for less than 3 months. PBMC RNA served as the TCR library source. V lost 6 bases, J lost 7 bases, and 12 bases lay in between. The CDR3 covers 13 residues. Germline V CDR1 and CDR2: SGHAT, FQNNGV. Library construction for TCR beta used iRepertoire HTBI primers and Arm-PCR of CDR3 regions. TCRdb recomputed calls from the multiplex PCR reads with MiXCR, one row per CDR3 protein. The table records 620,000 or so distinct CDR3 sequences, roughly 15% of them present only once. To note about this clonotype: Its antigen is not identified.

The sample was also reused in another study, on T cells in Graves' hyperthyroidism and ophthalmopathy. As reported in that work: Hyperthyroidism in the patients, aged 18 to 65, was newly diagnosed and under 2 months in duration. On the basis of clinical symptoms, serum thyroxine and TRAb, thyroid ultrasound and orbital computed tomography, diagnoses were made.

The sequence was obtained from a woman aged 25 to 39 with Graves disease. The chain links TRBV11-2 to TRBJ2-2; tentative D call: TRBD2 (5 bases). The sample was peripheral blood mononuclear cells (PBMCs), taken at new diagnosis, from a patient treated with antithyroid drugs. The CDR3 bases are TGTGCCAGCAGGCCTAGCTCGGTCGGGGAGCTGTTTTTT. It is translated as CASRPSSVGELFF.